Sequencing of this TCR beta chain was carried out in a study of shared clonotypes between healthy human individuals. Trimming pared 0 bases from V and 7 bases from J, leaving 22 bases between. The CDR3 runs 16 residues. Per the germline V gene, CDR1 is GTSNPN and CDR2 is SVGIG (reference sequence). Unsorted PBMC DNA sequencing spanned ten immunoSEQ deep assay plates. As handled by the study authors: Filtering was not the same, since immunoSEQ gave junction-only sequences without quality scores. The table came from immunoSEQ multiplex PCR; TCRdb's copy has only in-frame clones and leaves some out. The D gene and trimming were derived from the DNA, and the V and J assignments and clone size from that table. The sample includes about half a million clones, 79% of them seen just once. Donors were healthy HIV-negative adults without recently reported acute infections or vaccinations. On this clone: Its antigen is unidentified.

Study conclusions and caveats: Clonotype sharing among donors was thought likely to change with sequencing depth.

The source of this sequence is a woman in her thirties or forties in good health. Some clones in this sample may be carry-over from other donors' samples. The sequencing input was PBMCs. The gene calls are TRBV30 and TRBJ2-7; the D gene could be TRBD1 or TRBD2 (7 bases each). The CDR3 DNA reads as TGTGCCTGGAGTGTCCCACGGCAGGGGGGGAGTTTAGAGCAGTACTTC. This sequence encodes CAWSVPRQGGSLEQYF.